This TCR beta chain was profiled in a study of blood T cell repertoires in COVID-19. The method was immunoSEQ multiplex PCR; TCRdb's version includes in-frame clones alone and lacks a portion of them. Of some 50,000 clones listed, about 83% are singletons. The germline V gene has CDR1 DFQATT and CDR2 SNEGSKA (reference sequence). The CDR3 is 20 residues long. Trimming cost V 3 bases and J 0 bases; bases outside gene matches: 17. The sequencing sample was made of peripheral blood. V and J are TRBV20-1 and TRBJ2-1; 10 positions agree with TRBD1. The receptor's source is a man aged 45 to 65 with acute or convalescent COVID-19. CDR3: CSASTPPSLTGGFSYNEQFF. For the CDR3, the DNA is TGCAGTGCTAGTACTCCTCCGTCGTTGACAGGGGGCTTCTCCTACAATGAGCAGTTCTTC.